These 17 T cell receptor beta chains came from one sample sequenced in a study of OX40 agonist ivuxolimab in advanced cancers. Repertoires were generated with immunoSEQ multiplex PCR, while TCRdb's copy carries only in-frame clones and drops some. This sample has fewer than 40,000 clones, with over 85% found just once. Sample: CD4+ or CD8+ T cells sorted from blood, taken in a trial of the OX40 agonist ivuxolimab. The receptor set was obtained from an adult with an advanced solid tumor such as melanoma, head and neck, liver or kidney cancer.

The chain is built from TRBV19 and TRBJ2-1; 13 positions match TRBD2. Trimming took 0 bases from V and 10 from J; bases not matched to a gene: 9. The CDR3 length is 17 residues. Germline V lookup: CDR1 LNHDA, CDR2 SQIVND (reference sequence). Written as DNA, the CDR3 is TGTGCCAGTAGTATAGATATTCTGGGACTAGCGGGAAACGAGCAGTTCTTC. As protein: CASSIDILGLAGNEQFF.

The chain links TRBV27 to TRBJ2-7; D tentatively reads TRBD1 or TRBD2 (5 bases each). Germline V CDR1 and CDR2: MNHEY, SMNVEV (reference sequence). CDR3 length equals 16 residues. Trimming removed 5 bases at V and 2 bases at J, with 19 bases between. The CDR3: CASSQNPGPSPYEQYF. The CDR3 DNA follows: TGTGCCAGCAGTCAAAACCCGGGACCCTCTCCCTACGAGCAGTACTTC.

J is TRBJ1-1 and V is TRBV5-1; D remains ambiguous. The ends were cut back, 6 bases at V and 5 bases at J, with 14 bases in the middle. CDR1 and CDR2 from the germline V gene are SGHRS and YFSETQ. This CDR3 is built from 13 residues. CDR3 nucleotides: TGCGCCAGCAAGACGTCGGGTGGAACTGAAGCTTTCTTT. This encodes CASKTSGGTEAFF.

The CDR3 nucleotides read TGCGCCAGCAGCTTGGGGCTAGCGGGCTCCTACAATGAGCAGTTCTTC. Protein sequence: CASSLGLAGSYNEQFF. The chain has TRBV5-1 and TRBJ2-1, with TRBD2 matching over 8 bases. Germline loops: CDR1 SGHRS, CDR2 YFSETQ. V dropped 0 bases and J dropped 0; count of bases not matched to a gene: 2. CDR3 size: 16 residues.

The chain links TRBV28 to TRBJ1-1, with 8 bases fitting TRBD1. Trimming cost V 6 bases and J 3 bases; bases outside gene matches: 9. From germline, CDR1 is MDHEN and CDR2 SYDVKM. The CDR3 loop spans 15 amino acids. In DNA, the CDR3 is TGTGCCAGCAGACCCGACAGGGGACGGCACACTGAAGCTTTCTTT. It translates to CASRPDRGRHTEAFF.

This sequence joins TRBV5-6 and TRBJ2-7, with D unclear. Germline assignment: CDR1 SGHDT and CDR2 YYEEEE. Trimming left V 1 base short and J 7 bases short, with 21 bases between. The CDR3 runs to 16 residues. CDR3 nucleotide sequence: TGTGCCAGCAGCTTGAATTTGGGCAAGAAAACGTGGGAGCAGTACTTC. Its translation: CASSLNLGKKTWEQYF.

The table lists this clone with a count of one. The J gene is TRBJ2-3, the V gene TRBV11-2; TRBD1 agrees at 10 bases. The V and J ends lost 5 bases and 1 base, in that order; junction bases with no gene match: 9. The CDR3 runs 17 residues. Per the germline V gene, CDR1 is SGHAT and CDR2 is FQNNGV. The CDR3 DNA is TGTGCCAGCAGCAAACGGACAGGGGGGGAGGGCACAGATACGCAGTATTTT. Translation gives CASSKRTGGEGTDTQYF.

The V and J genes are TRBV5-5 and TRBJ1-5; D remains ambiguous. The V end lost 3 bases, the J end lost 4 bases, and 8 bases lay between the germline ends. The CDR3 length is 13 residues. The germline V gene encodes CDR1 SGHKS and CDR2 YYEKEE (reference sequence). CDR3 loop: CASSSEPNQPQHF. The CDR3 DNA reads TGTGCCAGCAGCTCCGAACCTAATCAGCCCCAGCATTTT.

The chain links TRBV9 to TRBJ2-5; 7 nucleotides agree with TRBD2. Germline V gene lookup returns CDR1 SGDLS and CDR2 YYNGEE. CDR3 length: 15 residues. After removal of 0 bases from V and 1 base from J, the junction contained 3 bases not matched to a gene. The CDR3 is CASSVGGGVQETQYF. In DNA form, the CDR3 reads TGTGCCAGCAGCGTAGGGGGAGGGGTCCAAGAGACCCAGTACTTC.

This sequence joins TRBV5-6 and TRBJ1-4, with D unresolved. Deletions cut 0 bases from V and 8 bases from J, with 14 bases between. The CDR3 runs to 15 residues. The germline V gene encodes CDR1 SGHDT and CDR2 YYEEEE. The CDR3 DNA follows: TGTGCCAGCAGCTTGGCCTCAAGGAGAGGGGAAAAACTGTTTTTT. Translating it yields CASSLASRRGEKLFF.

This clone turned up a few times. The CDR3: CASSSMTGSNEKLFF. The DNA of the CDR3 is TGTGCCAGCAGCTCCATGACAGGGAGTAATGAAAAACTGTTTTTT. The rearrangement uses TRBV7-9 and TRBJ1-4, with 7 bases that match TRBD1. Germline CDR1 SEHNR, CDR2 FQNEAQ (reference sequence). This CDR3 is 15 amino acids long. The ends lost 4 bases at V and 4 bases at J; junction bases unmatched: 6. Using reference TRBV7-9 and TRBJ1-4 for the parts outside the CDR3, the full variable domain is DTGVSQNPRHKITKRGQNVTFRCDPISEHNRLYWYRQTLGQGPEFLTYFQNEAQLEKSRLLSDRFSAERPKGSFSTLEIQRTEQGDSAMYLCASSSMTGSNEKLFFGSGTQLSVL.

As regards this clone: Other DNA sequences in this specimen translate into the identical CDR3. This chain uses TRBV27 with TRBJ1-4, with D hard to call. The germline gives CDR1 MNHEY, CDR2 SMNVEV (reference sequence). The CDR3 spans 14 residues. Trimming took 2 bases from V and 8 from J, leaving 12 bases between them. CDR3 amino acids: CASSLGRAGEKLFF. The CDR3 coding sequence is TGTGCCAGCAGTTTAGGTAGGGCAGGAGAAAAACTGTTTTTT.

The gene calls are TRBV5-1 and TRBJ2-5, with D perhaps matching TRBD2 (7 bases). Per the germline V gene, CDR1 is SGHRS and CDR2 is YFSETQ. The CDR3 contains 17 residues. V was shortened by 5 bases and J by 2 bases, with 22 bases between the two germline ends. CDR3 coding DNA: TGCGCCAGCAGAACGCGGGGGATATACAGGGAACAAGAGACCCAGTACTTC. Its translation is CASRTRGIYREQETQYF.

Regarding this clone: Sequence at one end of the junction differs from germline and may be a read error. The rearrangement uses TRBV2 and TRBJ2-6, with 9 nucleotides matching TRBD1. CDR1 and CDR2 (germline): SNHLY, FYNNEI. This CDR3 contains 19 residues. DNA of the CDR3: TGTGCCAGCAGAGAAGACAGGGGGGGGATGTTTTCTTGGGCCAACGTCCTGACTTTC. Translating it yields CASREDRGGMFSWANVLTF.

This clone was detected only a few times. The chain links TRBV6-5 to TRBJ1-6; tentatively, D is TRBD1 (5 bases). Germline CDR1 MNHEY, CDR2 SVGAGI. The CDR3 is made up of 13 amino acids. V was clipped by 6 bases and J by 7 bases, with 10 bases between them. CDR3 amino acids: CASRWGGNSPLHF. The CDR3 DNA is TGTGCCAGCAGGTGGGGGGGAAATTCACCCCTCCACTTT.

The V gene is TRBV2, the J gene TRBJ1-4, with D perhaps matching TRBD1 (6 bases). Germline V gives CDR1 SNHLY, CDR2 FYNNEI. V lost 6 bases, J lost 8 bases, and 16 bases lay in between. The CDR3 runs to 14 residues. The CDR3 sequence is CASSLTGIREKLFF. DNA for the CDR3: TGTGCCAGCAGCTTAACAGGGATAAGGGAAAAACTGTTTTTT. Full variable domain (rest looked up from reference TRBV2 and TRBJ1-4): EPEVTQTPSHQVTQMGQEVILRCVPISNHLYFYWYRQILGQKVEFLVSFYNNEISEKSEIFDDQFSVERPDGSNFTLKIRSTKLEDSAMYFCASSLTGIREKLFFGSGTQLSVL.

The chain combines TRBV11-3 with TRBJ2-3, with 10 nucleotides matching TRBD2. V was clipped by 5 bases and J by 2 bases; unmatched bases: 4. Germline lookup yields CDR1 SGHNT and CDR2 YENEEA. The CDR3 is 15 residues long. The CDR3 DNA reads TGTGCCAGCAGCCTAAGCGGGGGGGCCACAGATACGCAGTATTTT. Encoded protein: CASSLSGGATDTQYF. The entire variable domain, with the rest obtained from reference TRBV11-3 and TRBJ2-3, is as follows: EAGVVQSPRYKIIEKKQPVAFWCNPISGHNTLYWYLQNLGQGPELLIRYENEEAVDDSQLPKDRFSAERLKGVDSTLKIQPAELGDSAVYLCASSLSGGATDTQYFGPGTRLTVL.